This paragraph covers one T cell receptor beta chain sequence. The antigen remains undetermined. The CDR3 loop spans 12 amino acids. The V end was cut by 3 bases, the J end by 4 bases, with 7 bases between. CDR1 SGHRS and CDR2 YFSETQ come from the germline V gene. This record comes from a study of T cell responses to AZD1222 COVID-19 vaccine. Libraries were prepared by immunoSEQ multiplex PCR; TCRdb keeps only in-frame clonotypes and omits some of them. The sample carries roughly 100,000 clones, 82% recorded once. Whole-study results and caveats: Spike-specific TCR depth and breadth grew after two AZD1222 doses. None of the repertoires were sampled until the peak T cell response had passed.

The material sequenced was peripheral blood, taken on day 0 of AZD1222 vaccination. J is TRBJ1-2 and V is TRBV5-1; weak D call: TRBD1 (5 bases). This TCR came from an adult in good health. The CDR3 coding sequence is TGCGCCAGCAGCTACGACAGCTATGGCTACACCTTC. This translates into CASSYDSYGYTF.